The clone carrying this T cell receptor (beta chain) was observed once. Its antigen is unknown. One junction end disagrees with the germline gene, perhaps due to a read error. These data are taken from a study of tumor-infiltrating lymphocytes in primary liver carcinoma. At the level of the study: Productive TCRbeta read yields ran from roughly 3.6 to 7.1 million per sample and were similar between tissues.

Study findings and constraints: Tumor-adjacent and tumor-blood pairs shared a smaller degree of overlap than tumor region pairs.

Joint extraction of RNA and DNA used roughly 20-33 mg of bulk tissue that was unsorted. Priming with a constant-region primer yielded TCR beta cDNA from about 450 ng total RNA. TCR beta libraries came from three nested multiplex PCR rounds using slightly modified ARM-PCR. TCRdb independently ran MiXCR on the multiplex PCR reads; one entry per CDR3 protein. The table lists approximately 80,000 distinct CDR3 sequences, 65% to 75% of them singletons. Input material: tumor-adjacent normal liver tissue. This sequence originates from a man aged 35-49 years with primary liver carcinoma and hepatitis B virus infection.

The DNA of the CDR3 is TGTGCCTGCAGCTTAGTCTCTAGAGGGAACTCCTACTATGAGCAGTTCTTC. This translates into CACSLVSRGNSYYEQFF. The rearrangement links TRBV11-1 to TRBJ2-1; TRBD2 might be the D (5 bases). The germline gives CDR1 SGHAT, CDR2 FQDESV (reference sequence). The CDR3 loop spans 17 amino acids.